This TCR beta chain was documented in a study of shared T cell receptors in the human thymus. The CDR3 is made up of 14 amino acids. Trimming took 4 bases from V and 3 from J, leaving 12 bases between them. Germline V lookup: CDR1 SNHLY, CDR2 FYNNEI. This table comes from immunoSEQ multiplex PCR, and its TCRdb copy is limited to in-frame clones, with some not included. The table shows over 60,000 clones, with more than 90% occurring only once. This receptor was taken from a human donor. Material for sequencing was thymocytes. The genes are TRBV2 and TRBJ1-1, with a possible D match to TRBD1 (6 bases). The CDR3: CASSAPDSYTEAFF. The CDR3 nucleotides read TGTGCCAGCAGTGCCCCGGACAGTTACACTGAAGCTTTCTTT.